This T cell receptor (beta chain) was profiled in a study of OX40 agonist ivuxolimab in advanced cancers. Germline V lookup: CDR1 MDHEN, CDR2 SYDVKM. The CDR3 sequence is 15 residues long. The ends were cut back, 5 bases at V and 8 bases at J, with 19 bases in the middle. A word on this clone: Its antigen is unidentified.

Study conclusions and caveats: Clones of CD4+ and CD8+ blood T cells grew by week 6 at doses of 0.1 to 3.0 mg/kg. The antigen specificity of the peripheral T cells (those that were expanded) was not determined. Patients with a partial response at 0.1-3.0 mg/kg had among the lowest clonal expansion.

Sequencing was performed with immunoSEQ multiplex PCR; in TCRdb, only in-frame clones are kept and a portion is missing. The sample has under 75,000 clones, approximately 90% seen once; the top ten hold just over 14%. This sample comprised CD4+ or CD8+ T cells sorted from blood, obtained in a trial of the OX40 agonist ivuxolimab. This receptor was identified in an adult with an advanced solid tumor such as melanoma, head and neck, liver or kidney cancer. The chain carries TRBV28 and TRBJ1-5; D is possibly TRBD1 (5 bases). This CDR3 reads CASSEEGPAFEPQHF. In DNA form, the CDR3 reads TGTGCCAGCAGTGAGGAGGGGCCGGCGTTTGAGCCCCAGCATTTT.